This TCR beta chain appears in the sequencing data of a study of cytomegalovirus exposure and HLA in healthy donors (TCRdb year 2017). As for the study more broadly: According to an earlier analysis of a few hundred of the donors, roughly 180 million T cells yielded 117 million unique TCR beta sequences and 276 Gb of sequence data. Approximately 300 gigabases of sequencing data and approximately 91 million unique TCR sequences made up an early release that covered 500 to 650 HLA-typed donors. Among the roughly 400 genotyped donors, roughly 80% belonged to the genetic ancestry cluster associated with self-reported Caucasian donors. The study aimed to test whether cataloging public T cell receptors could reveal signatures of past pathogen exposure. The study profiled the T cell repertoires of hundreds of subjects by immunosequencing and related them to cytomegalovirus serostatus. Along with the roughly 700-subject first cohort, a separate validation cohort of roughly 110 different subjects was used. To predict cytomegalovirus infection status, the study combined high-throughput TCR immunosequencing, statistical association of individual TCRs with disease status, and machine learning. A later analysis re-examined previously published TCR beta repertoires from 500 to 700 donors and added high-resolution HLA genotyping to investigate patterns of TCR occurrence. In the later analysis, no new phenotypic data were used to find candidate immune exposures; instead, reliance was placed on TCR beta sequences and their occurrence across donors. To decide whether each TCR beta V gene segment behaved as functional or pseudogenic, an earlier analysis of several hundred of the donors relied on high-throughput TCR beta sequencing. Donor age, sex, ethnicity and CMV serostatus were collected together with the repertoire data. Genome-wide SNP genotypes for about three fifths of the 666 donors were used in a later genetic analysis, which treated that subset as a discovery cohort. Every discovery cohort repertoire had been produced on one sequencing platform. HLA typing included class I and class II loci at four-digit resolution. The number of donors typed differed by locus, with about 629-630 for A, B, C, DRB1 and DQB1, 522 for DQA1, over 600 for DPA1, and around 450 for DPB1. About 5 DR-DQ haplotypes were handled as single units for association and clustering, since linkage in the cohort was strong. On average, around 230,000 unique TCR beta nucleotide sequences were sequenced per donor among a few hundred genotyped donors of the cohort, with 15% to 20% of those sequences being non-productive.

The paper as a whole reports these results and caveats: An earlier analysis of roughly 570 of the donors showed that most TCR beta V segments appeared in productive rearrangements either about 87% or about 30% of the time, which broadly matched IMGT annotations. A later genetic analysis associated a missense DCLRE1C variant with V-gene and J-gene trimming of TCR beta chains, and an independent cohort replicated the association. Compared with the roughly 710-donor mean, donors in an Asian-associated ancestry cluster had fewer N-insertions in productive TCRs, according to a later genetic analysis. In a later analysis, the rate of TCR association differed among HLA loci, with DRB1 alleles having the most associated TCRs and HLA-C alleles having the fewest. A later analysis found that HLA-associated TCR beta chains were more clonally expanded and had lower generation probabilities than equally common non-associated chains. Seventeen rarely observed V segments, including chromosome 9 orphons, were excluded from the earlier analysis of just under 600 of the donors because counts were too low. The authors suggested that the approach could potentially be generalized to other disease states and immunological phenotypes. In a later analysis, several top co-occurrence clusters were reported to appear linked to parvovirus B19, influenza, CMV and Epstein-Barr virus. In this cohort, only TCR beta chains were sequenced, and detectable features were limited by the absence of alpha or paired-chain data. A later analysis found that most CMV-associated TCR beta chains appeared HLA-restricted, with HLA associations seemingly driven largely by CMV exposure. At a false discovery rate of 0.05, a later analysis linked about 16,000 TCR beta sequences to specific HLA alleles. Some IMGT-functional V segments, including TRBV6-2 and TRBV6-3, could not be told apart with the 87-base-pair reads, so those segments were excluded. Linkage disequilibrium might explain the correlated functional status among segregating V segments, but an unknown experimental factor could not be ruled out. The study gave a list of 150 to 200 TCR beta chains associated with cytomegalovirus. Three of the identified cytomegalovirus-associated TCR beta chains were confirmed in vitro to be specific for cytomegalovirus antigens. The classifier was reported to diagnose cytomegalovirus status with high specificity and sensitivity in both the original and validation cohorts. Because HLA typing was unavailable for some donors at each locus, only the typed subset was used in association tests. Immune exposure information for the cohort was limited to CMV serostatus. A group of highly shared sequence variants was considered likely to be a technical artifact of the sequencing pipeline. A further reported finding was that TCR beta sequences accurately predicted the HLA-A and HLA-B alleles for most subjects in the first cohort. Sequencing depth was assumed to be roughly uniform across donors in the presence/absence analyses, though that assumption may not hold. Most TCR sequences were seen in very few donors, while some public TCRs were found in many individuals. Assigning TCR associations to individual alleles was difficult when HLA alleles, especially DR and DQ, strongly co-occurred.

Library prep was done by the immunoSEQ multiplex PCR assay. For the multiplex PCR, a mixture combining 60 forward primers for TCR Vbeta segments and 13 reverse primers for TCR Jbeta segments was used. The CDR3 region of rearranged TCR beta genes was amplified from genomic DNA with a multiplex PCR assay. The amplified TCR beta libraries were sequenced on the Illumina HiSeq System as 87-base-pair reads. For the original study's pipeline: A later analysis tallied 75 million to 85 million unique TCR beta chains across the roughly 610 repertoires, and some 12 million of those chains were shared by two or more donors. Raw reads were error-corrected and collapsed into unique sequences with a nearest-neighbor algorithm that merged closely related sequences to remove PCR and sequencing errors. CDR3 sequences were aligned to IMGT reference sequences to assign V, D and J gene segments. For a sequence to be retained, a match of at least six nucleotides was required to both a V gene segment and a J gene segment. Rearrangements were called productive when the CDR3 lacked stop codons and stayed in frame with V and J; all others were non-productive. Following IMGT convention, CDR3 was defined as the stretch from the second conserved V-encoded cysteine up to the conserved J-encoded phenylalanine. In an earlier analysis of just under 600 of the donors, sequences lacking an unambiguous match to a single V gene segment were excluded. In an earlier analysis of 587 of the donors, V segments were called functional above 56.7% productive rearrangements and were called segregating when the between-donor standard deviation exceeded 5%. A statistical classification framework was developed to diagnose cytomegalovirus status using the catalog of TCR beta chain sequences. In a later analysis, V and J genes were assigned by comparing TCR nucleotide sequences against IMGT/GENE-DB human TR gene sequences. The TCRdist pipeline was used in a later analysis to assign CDR3 sequences and most-parsimonious VDJ recombination scenarios. In a later analysis, every TCR beta chain was defined by the combination of its CDR3 amino acid sequence and its V-gene family, and reads without a unique V-gene family were dropped. A later analysis removed 500 to 650 highly shared, low-generation-probability nucleotide sequences to deal with suspected cross-contamination and a sequencing artifact. In a later analysis, a clonal expansion index for each public chain was calculated from normalized within-repertoire ranks of inferred template counts. In a later analysis, generation probabilities were computed using a VDJ recombination model fitted to out-of-frame rearrangements, and the results were checked against IGoR. In a later analysis, hypergeometric tests were used to score TCR-TCR, TCR-HLA and TCR-CMV co-occurrence, with a repertoire-size bias correction applied to TCR pairs. In a later analysis, false discovery rates were estimated by permuting HLA or CMV assignments 20 times. In a later analysis, co-occurring TCRs were grouped with DBSCAN, and TCRdist sequence similarity was added when clustering was performed within HLA-allele-positive subsets. Repertoires with fewer than 30,000 or more than 120,000 public chains were left out of co-occurrence clustering, as were about five repertoires with anomalous nucleotide sharing. Here the immuneACCESS table is served through TCRdb, limited to in-frame sequences with V and J called. Missing clones are a known gap in these copies; in checked studies unresolved V genes cover under half, and the rest lacks a known reason. V, J and clone size derive from that table, while D and trimming were established from the DNA sequence. Recorded for this sample are about 210,000 clones; about 85% of them occurred a single time. Around 0.23% of the sample is held by the ten biggest clonotypes.

The cohort was made up of hundreds of healthy bone marrow donors. All cohort members were sampled while nominally healthy, although unrecorded immune exposures were likely present. The donor was CMV seronegative and belonged to the group of several hundred seronegative cohort members. A peripheral blood sample was collected from each donor, and TCR beta sequencing was performed on peripheral blood mononuclear cells. Genomic DNA was extracted from the blood cell samples with the Qiagen DNeasy Blood Extraction Kit. CDR1 is given as MNHNS and CDR2 as SASEGT, both from the germline V gene. From V the trimming removes 4 bases and from J it removes 2 bases, while the gene matches leave 2 bases of the junction unaccounted for. Inclusive of the bounding cysteine and phenylalanine, the CDR3 is 15 residues long. This entry keeps only the CDR3 DNA: 45 bases, framed from base 1. With respect to this clone: Its antigen is not yet known. No base quality information exists; no much larger clone differs at one position.

This receptor was obtained from a girl between 2 and 10 years old in good health and CMV-seronegative. The specimen sequenced was PBMCs. The rearranged segments are TRBV6-1 and TRBJ1-5; 10 junctional bases match TRBD1. The CDR3 loop reads CASSVGTGGNQPQHF. DNA sequence: TGTGCCAGCAGTGTCGGGACAGGGGGCAATCAGCCCCAGCATTTT.